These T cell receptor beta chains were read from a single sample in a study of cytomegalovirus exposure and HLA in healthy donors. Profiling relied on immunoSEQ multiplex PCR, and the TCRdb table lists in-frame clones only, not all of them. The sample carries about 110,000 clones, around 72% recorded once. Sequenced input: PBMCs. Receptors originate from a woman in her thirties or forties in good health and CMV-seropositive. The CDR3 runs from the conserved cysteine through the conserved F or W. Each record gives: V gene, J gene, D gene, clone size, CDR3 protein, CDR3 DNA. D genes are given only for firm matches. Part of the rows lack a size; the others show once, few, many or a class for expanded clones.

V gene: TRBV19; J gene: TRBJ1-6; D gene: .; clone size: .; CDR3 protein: CASSHERGTENSPLHF; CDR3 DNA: TGTGCCAGTAGTCACGAAAGGGGGACCGAAAATTCACCCCTCCACTTT
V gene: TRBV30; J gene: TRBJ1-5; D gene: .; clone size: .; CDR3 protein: CAWSVPGRRDQPQHF; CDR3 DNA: TGTGCCTGGAGCGTCCCGGGACGGAGGGATCAGCCCCAGCATTTT
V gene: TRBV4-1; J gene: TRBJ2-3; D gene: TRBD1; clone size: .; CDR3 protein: CASSGMTGGGTDTQYF; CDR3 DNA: TGCGCCAGCAGCGGCATGACAGGGGGCGGCACAGATACGCAGTATTTT
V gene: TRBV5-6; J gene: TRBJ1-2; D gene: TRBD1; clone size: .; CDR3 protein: CASSWTGVLYGYTF; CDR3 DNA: TGTGCCAGCAGCTGGACAGGGGTGCTCTATGGCTACACCTTC
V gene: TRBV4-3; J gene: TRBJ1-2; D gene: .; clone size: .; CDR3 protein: CASSQEPQGNYGYTF; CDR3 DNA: TGCGCCAGCAGCCAAGAACCCCAGGGTAATTATGGCTACACCTTC
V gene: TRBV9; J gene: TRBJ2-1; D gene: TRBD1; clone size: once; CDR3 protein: CASSPDREVWNEQFF; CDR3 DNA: TGTGCCAGCAGCCCGGACAGGGAAGTTTGGAATGAGCAGTTCTTC
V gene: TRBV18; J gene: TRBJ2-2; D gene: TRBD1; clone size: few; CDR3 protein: CASSPAPRGPAGELFF; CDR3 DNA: TGTGCCAGCTCACCGGCCCCCAGGGGGCCCGCCGGGGAGCTGTTTTTT
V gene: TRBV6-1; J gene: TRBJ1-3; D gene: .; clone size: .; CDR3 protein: CASSETTTSSGNTIYF; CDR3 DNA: TGTGCCAGCAGTGAAACAACAACCAGCTCTGGAAACACCATATATTTT
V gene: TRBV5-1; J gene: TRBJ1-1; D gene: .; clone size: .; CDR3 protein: CASSTRGRGESTEAFF; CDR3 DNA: TGCGCCAGCAGCACCCGGGGGAGGGGCGAGTCCACTGAAGCTTTCTTT
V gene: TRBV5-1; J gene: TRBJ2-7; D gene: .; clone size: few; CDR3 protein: CASSLGGADEQYF; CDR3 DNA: TGCGCCAGCAGCTTAGGGGGGGCCGACGAGCAGTACTTC
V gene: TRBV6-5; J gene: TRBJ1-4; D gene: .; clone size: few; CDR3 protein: CASSVVIGGEKLFF; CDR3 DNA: TGTGCCAGCAGTGTAGTTATAGGAGGGGAAAAACTGTTTTTT
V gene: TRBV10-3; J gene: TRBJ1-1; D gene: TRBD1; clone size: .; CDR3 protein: CAISRDSNTEAFF; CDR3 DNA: TGTGCCATCAGCCGGGACAGCAACACTGAAGCTTTCTTT
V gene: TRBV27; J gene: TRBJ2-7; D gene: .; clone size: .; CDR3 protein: CASSLRVREEQYF; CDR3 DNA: TGTGCCAGCAGTTTGAGGGTGCGGGAAGAGCAGTACTTC
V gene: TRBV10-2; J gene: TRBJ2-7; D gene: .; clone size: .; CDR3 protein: CASTDRAPSYEQYF; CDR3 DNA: TGCGCCAGCACCGACAGAGCTCCTTCCTACGAGCAGTACTTC
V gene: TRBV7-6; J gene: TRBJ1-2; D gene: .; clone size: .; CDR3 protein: CASSGFRYGYTF; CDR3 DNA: TGTGCCAGCAGCGGGTTCAGGTATGGCTACACCTTC
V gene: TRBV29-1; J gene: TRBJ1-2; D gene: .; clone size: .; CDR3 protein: CSVDAGSGYTF; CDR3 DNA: TGCAGCGTCGATGCGGGTTCTGGCTACACCTTC
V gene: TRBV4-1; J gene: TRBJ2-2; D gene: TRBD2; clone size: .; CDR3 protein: CASSPFSGGASGELFF; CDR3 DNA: TGCGCCAGCAGCCCGTTTAGCGGGGGGGCTTCTGGGGAGCTGTTTTTT
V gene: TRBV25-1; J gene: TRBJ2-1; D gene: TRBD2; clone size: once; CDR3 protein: CASSETSGGTPYNEQFF; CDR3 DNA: TGTGCCAGCAGTGAAACTAGCGGGGGGACTCCCTACAATGAGCAGTTCTTC
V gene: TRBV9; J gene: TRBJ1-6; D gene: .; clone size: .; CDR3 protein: CASSAPTGSGNSPLHF; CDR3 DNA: TGTGCCAGCAGCGCACCTACAGGGTCCGGAAATTCACCCCTCCACTTT
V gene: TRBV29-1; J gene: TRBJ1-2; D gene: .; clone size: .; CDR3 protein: CSVARLGGGLVGYTF; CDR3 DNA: TGCAGCGTTGCCCGACTCGGCGGGGGGCTGGTTGGCTACACCTTC
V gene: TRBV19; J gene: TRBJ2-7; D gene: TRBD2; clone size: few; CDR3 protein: CASAGTSGTSEQYF; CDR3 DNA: TGTGCCAGTGCCGGGACTAGTGGAACAAGCGAGCAGTACTTC
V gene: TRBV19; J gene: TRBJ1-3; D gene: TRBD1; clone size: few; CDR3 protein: CASSLGQRNTIYF; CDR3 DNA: TGTGCCAGTAGTCTGGGACAGAGAAACACCATATATTTT
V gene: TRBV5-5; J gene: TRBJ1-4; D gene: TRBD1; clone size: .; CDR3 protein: CASSLYWYGQGNEKLFF; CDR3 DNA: TGTGCCAGCAGCTTGTATTGGTACGGACAGGGGAATGAAAAACTGTTTTTT
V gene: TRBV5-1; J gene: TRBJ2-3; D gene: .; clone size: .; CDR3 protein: CASSVSGTDTQYF; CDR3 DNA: TGCGCCAGCAGCGTCTCAGGGACAGATACGCAGTATTTT